This T cell receptor beta chain emerged from a study of a mutant IDH1 vaccine in newly diagnosed glioma. Profiling relied on immunoSEQ multiplex PCR, and the TCRdb table lists in-frame clones only, not all of them. The sample includes 50,000 to 65,000 clones, about 89% of them seen just once. The time point is: week 23, last vaccination. Each vaccine dose was 300 ug of mutant IDH1 20-mer peptide, with topical imiquimod. Turning to this clone: Antigen unknown.

Per germline, CDR1 LGHNA and CDR2 YNFKEQ. CDR3 length: 14 residues. V lost 4 bases to trimming and J lost 6 bases, with 12 bases between them. V gene TRBV4-2 combines with J gene TRBJ2-2, with a tentative D call TRBD2 (6 bases). This sequence was found in a man aged 35 to 55 with glioma. The source material was PBMCs, sampled from a glioma patient whose treatment included an IDH1 peptide vaccine. Here the CDR3 DNA reads TGTGCCAGCAGCCCCTCTGGACTATCCGGGGAGCTGTTTTTT. This sequence encodes CASSPSGLSGELFF.